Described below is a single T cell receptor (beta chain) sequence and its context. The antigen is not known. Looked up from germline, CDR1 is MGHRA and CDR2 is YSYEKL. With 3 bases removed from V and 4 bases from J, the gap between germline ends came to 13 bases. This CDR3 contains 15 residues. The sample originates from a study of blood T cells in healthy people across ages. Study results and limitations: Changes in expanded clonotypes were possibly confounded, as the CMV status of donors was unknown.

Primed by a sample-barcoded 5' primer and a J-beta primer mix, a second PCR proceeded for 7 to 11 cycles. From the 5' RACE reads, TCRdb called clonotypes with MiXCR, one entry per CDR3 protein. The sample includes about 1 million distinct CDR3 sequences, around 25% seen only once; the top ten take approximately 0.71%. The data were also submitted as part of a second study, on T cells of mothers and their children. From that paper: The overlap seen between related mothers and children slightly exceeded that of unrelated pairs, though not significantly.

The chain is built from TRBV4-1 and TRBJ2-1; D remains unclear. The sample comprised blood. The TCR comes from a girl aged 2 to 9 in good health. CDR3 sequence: CASSQVENPYNEQFF. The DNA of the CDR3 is TGCGCCAGCAGCCAGGTGGAGAACCCTTACAATGAGCAGTTCTTC.